This T cell receptor (beta chain) was recorded in a study of shared clonotypes between healthy human individuals. The repertoire was sequenced with immunoSEQ multiplex PCR; TCRdb's copy has only in-frame clones and lacks some. The sample shows approximately 2.4 million clones, almost 96% of them seen only once. This clone came up once. Antigen unknown. The trim removed 7 bases at V and 8 bases at J, leaving 8 bases unmatched. The germline V gene has CDR1 ENHRY and CDR2 SYGVKD. This CDR3 is 14 amino acids long. General study results and limits: A limitation of the genetic and exposure-history diversity represented arose from few donors.

Material for sequencing was naive CD4+ T cells sorted from blood. Subset: CD45RA+ positively selected. The rearrangement joins TRBV10-3 to TRBJ2-4; 10 bases line up with TRBD2. The receptor comes from a man between 18 and 35 years old in good health. CDR3 in DNA: TGTGCCATCACCCACGGACTAGCGGTACACATTCAGTACTTC. Translated: CAITHGLAVHIQYF.